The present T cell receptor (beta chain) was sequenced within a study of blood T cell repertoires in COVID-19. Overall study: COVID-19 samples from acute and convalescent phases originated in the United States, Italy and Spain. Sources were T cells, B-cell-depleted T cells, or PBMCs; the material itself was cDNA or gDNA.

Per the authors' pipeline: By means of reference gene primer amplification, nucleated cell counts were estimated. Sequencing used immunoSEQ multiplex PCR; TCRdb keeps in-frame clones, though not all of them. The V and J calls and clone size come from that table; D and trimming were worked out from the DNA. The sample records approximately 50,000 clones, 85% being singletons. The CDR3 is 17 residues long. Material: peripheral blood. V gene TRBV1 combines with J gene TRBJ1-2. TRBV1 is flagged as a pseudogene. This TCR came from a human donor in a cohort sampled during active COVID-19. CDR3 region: CTSSQDLPGESNYGYTF. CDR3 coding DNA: TGCACCAGCAGCCAAGACCTACCGGGAGAAAGCAACTATGGCTACACCTTC.